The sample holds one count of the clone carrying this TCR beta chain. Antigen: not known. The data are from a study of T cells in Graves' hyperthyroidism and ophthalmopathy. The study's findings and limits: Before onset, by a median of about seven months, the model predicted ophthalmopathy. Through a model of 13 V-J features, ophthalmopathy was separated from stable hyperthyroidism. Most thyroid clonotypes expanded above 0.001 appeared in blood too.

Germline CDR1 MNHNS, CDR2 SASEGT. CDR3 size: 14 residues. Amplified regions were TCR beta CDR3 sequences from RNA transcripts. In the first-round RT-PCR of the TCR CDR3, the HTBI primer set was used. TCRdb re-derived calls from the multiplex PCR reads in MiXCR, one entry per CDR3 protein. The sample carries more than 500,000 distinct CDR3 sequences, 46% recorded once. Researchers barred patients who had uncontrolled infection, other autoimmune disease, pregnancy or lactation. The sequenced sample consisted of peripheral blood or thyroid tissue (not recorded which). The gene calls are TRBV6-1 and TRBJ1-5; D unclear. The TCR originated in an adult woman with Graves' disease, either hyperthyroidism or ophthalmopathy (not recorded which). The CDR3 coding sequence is TGTGACACGGCGCCAGGCTATAGCAATCAGCCCCAGCATTTT. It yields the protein CDTAPGYSNQPQHF.